Here is one T cell receptor beta chain with its context. Its antigen remains undetermined. Base qualities were left out, and no much larger clone turns up one base away. At one collaborating source in Seattle, patients were enrolled during active infection and were followed longitudinally through the course of disease. The collaborating institutions used their own protocols to collect whole blood in K2EDTA tubes. For TCRbeta analysis, collaborator samples were shipped as frozen whole blood, as isolated PBMCs, or as DNA extracted from either sample type. The sample belongs to a study of blood T cell repertoires in COVID-19 (dated by TCRdb to 2019 to 2021). In the study overall: Collaborator samples came from the United States, Italy and Spain and covered acute and convalescent phases of COVID-19. The material from the prospective study consisted of cDNA or gDNA derived from T cells, B-cell-depleted T cells, or PBMCs. Deeply sampled blood TCRbeta repertoires from subjects exposed to, actively infected with, or recovered from COVID-19 were included in the dataset. The repertoires were made available in a free public database intended to serve as a resource for research on the immune response to SARS-CoV-2. Samples were obtained from the ongoing ImmuneRACE study (first 160 participants) and from 1,000 to 1,500 subjects provided by 6 global collaborators. A de-identified subject ID, COVID-19 status, age in years and sex were almost always included in the sample metadata. Where available, HLA class I and class II types were taken from metadata supplied by the sample provider and were not determined by assay-based typing. The paper as a whole reports these results and caveats: The quantity of clinical and demographic metadata differed by source and by participant and was supplied without curation.

The immunoSEQ Assay, a bias-controlled multiplex PCR, was used to amplify TCRbeta CDR3 regions from genomic DNA. The published analysis was carried out like this. The number of nucleated cells in each sample was estimated from the amplification of reference gene primers within the assay. To quantify the absolute abundance of each unique TCRbeta CDR3 rearrangement, sequence reads were collapsed and filtered. Productive Simpson clonality was computed per sample as the square root of Simpson's diversity index over productive rearrangements. TCRdb's version of the immuneACCESS table is confined to in-frame rearrangements and falls short of the full clone set. An unresolved V gene accounts for under half of the shortfall where checked; the remainder is of unknown origin. For V, J and clone size, that table is used; D and trimming come from the DNA. The sample table contains under 200,000 clones; only one count was recorded for under 90% of them. Together, the top ten hold around 15% of the sample.

This TCR came from a woman in her 70s with COVID-19, enrolled during active disease. Sequencing input: peripheral blood.

The CDR3 region has the sequence CASSLSGTGNTEAFF. The DNA sequence reads TGCGCCAGCAGCCTCTCCGGGACTGGGAACACTGAAGCTTTCTTT. Recombination joined TRBV5-1 with TRBJ1-1; TRBD1 is perhaps the D gene, given 5 matching bases. Including cysteine and phenylalanine, the CDR3 has 15 amino acids. The entry retains the CDR3 DNA only, 45 bases that are in frame from base 1. V is clipped by 4 bases and J by 1 base, and the sequence between their germline boundaries is 14 bases long. For CDR1 and CDR2, the germline V gene lists SGHRS and YFSETQ.